These 12 T cell receptor beta chains originate from one sample sequenced in a study of Graves' ophthalmopathy and Graves' hyperthyroidism. Amplified TCR beta CDR3 regions were obtained using RNA transcripts as template. First-round RT-PCR used HTBI primers; second-round multiplex PCR followed. Each CDR3 protein gets one entry after TCRdb re-called the multiplex PCR reads with MiXCR. The data show about 370,000 distinct CDR3 sequences, 15% to 20% seen once. Sequencing input: peripheral blood. Receptor source: a woman between 18 and 30 years old with Graves' ophthalmopathy.

This clonotype was picked up many times. The chain has TRBV6-5 and TRBJ1-2; TRBD1 might be the D (6 bases). Trimming shortened V by 0 bases and J by 5 bases, and 16 bases separated the two germline ends. Germline-derived CDR1 and CDR2 are MNHEY and SVGAGI. The CDR3 covers 16 residues. CDR3 in amino acids: CASSYSTGGAGYGYTF. The CDR3 nucleotides read TGTGCCAGCAGTTACTCTACGGGGGGCGCAGGGTATGGCTACACCTTC.

The V gene is TRBV5-1, the J gene TRBJ1-1, with TRBD1 identical over 7 bases. The CDR3 is 17 amino acids. With V trimmed by 6 bases and J by 1 base, 15 bases remained unmatched. CDR1 and CDR2 (germline): SGHRS, YFSETQ. The CDR3 loop is CASKLSALGTENTEAFF. CDR3 DNA sequence: TGCGCCAGCAAATTGTCAGCCTTGGGGACAGAGAACACTGAAGCTTTCTTT.

This clonotype was counted many times. The chain uses TRBV11-2 and TRBJ1-1; 7 bases agree with TRBD1. The CDR3 is made up of 13 amino acids. J gave up 10 bases and V 5 bases, and 10 bases lay outside the gene matches. Germline V gene sequence: CDR1 SGHAT, CDR2 FQNNGV. The CDR3, as DNA: TGTGCCAGCAGCGGAGGGGGCAGGGCTATAGCTTTCTTT. Translation: CASSGGGRAIAFF.

This clonotype was detected ten times or more. CDR3 region: CASSVDKGTAYEQYF. The CDR3 bases are TGTGCCAGCAGCGTAGATAAGGGGACCGCCTACGAGCAGTACTTC. This chain joins TRBV9 and TRBJ2-7; D may be TRBD1 or TRBD2 (5 bases each). The CDR3 is 15 residues long. V gave up 0 bases and J gave up 2 bases, with 12 bases separating them. Per germline, CDR1 SGDLS and CDR2 YYNGEE.

The CDR3 spells CASSSLGPYEQYF. CDR3 DNA: TGTGCCAGCAGTAGTTTGGGGCCCTACGAGCAGTACTTC. This chain connects TRBV6-2 or TRBV6-3 to TRBJ2-7, with D maybe TRBD1 (5 bases). The CDR3 has 13 residues. CDR1 MNHEY and CDR2 SVGEGT come from the germline V gene. Trimming shortened V by 5 bases and J by 2 bases, and 10 bases separated the two germline ends.

The rearrangement joins TRBV12-3 or TRBV12-4 to TRBJ2-5; a possible D gene is TRBD2 (5 bases). The V and J ends lost 3 bases and 5 bases respectively, with 10 bases between them. The CDR3 sequence is 13 residues long. The CDR3 here is CASSFTGDETQYF. The CDR3 nucleotides read TGTGCCAGCAGTTTCACCGGGGATGAGACCCAGTACTTC.

This clonotype was seen repeatedly, ten times or more. The chain has TRBV6-2 or TRBV6-3 and TRBJ1-6, with 7 bases fitting TRBD1. This CDR3 is built from 15 residues. Germline values: CDR1 MNHEY, CDR2 SVGEGT. V lost 5 bases, J lost 7 bases, and 8 bases stayed unmatched. The CDR3 nucleotides are TGTGCCAGCAGTCAAGGAAAGGGGGCGAATTCACCCCTCCACTTT. It specifies CASSQGKGANSPLHF.

This clonotype was seen repeatedly, ten times or more. The chain carries TRBV20-1 and TRBJ1-5; no reliable D call. Germline values: CDR1 DFQATT, CDR2 SNEGSKA (reference sequence). Between the trimmed V and J ends, which lost 3 bases and 2 bases, there was a span of 14 bases. This CDR3 has 15 residues. The CDR3 DNA follows: TGCAGTGCTAGTGGCGTTGGGTTGGGCAATCAGCCCCAGCATTTT. This encodes CSASGVGLGNQPQHF.

This clonotype showed up many times. The rearrangement joins TRBV19 to TRBJ2-2; the D gene is possibly TRBD1 (5 bases). The length of the CDR3 is 17 residues. Germline assignment: CDR1 LNHDA and CDR2 SQIVND (reference sequence). V gave up 7 bases and J gave up 6 bases, with 24 bases separating them. The CDR3 loop is CASTPPPPRQGAGELFF. DNA of the CDR3: TGTGCCAGTACCCCCCCCCCGCCCCGGCAGGGCGCCGGGGAGCTGTTTTTT.

This clonotype was picked up many times. This chain links TRBV30 with TRBJ1-1; the D gene is possibly TRBD1 (5 bases). The germline V gene has CDR1 GTSNPN and CDR2 SVGIG (reference sequence). This CDR3 has 13 amino acids. V dropped 3 bases and J dropped 2 bases, with 10 bases sitting between them. The CDR3 loop is CAWSRDRNTEAFF. The CDR3 DNA sequence: TGTGCCTGGAGCCGGGACCGAAACACTGAAGCTTTCTTT.

V usage is TRBV27 and J usage is TRBJ2-2; D is perhaps TRBD1 or TRBD2 (6 bases each). Germline CDR1 reads MNHEY; CDR2 reads SMNVEV (reference sequence). V was clipped by 1 base and J by 2 bases, with 14 bases between them. This CDR3 has 17 residues. The CDR3 DNA reads TGTGCCAGCAGTTTATTCGGGGGCAGGGCTAACACCGGGGAGCTGTTTTTT. Translation gives CASSLFGGRANTGELFF.

This clonotype was picked up many times. This chain uses TRBV12-3 or TRBV12-4 with TRBJ1-5; no firm D call. Trimming pared 7 bases from V and 5 bases from J, leaving 12 bases between. This CDR3 is built from 13 residues. The CDR3 protein is CASIQREYQPQHF. The DNA for the CDR3 is TGTGCCAGCATCCAAAGGGAATATCAGCCCCAGCATTTT.